The next 26 T cell receptor beta chains were all read from a single sample in a study of identical twins. Each CDR3 protein gets one entry after TCRdb re-called the 5' RACE reads with MiXCR. The sample includes around 550,000 distinct CDR3 sequences, 15% seen only once; the top ten take less than 0.5%. In addition, the sample was reused for a study of yellow fever vaccine responses in identical twins.

Specimen: CD4+ T cells sorted from blood. Source of these receptors: a woman in her late teens or twenties in good health.

This sequence joins TRBV15 and TRBJ2-3; unclear D gene. CDR1 is LNHNV and CDR2 is YYDKDF in the germline V gene (reference sequence). The CDR3 contains 12 residues. The V end was cut by 1 base, the J end by 6 bases, with 5 bases between. CDR3 nucleotides: TGTGCCACCAGCAGAGTGGTCGATACGCAGTATTTT. Translation: CATSRVVDTQYF. The whole variable domain, remainder taken from reference TRBV15 and TRBJ2-3, is DAMVIQNPRYQVTQFGKPVTLSCSQTLNHNVMYWYQQKSSQAPKLLFHYYDKDFNNEADTPDNFQSRRPNTSFCFLDIRSPGLGDTAMYLCATSRVVDTQYFGPGTRLTVL.

This clonotype was observed a handful of times. V usage is TRBV12-3 or TRBV12-4 and J usage is TRBJ2-2; D uncertain. The CDR3 runs 13 residues. The V and J ends lost 1 base and 4 bases respectively, with 4 bases between them. CDR3 in DNA: TGTGCCAGCAGTTTAGAGTCCACCGGGGAGCTGTTTTTT. This translates into CASSLESTGELFF.

The chain is built from TRBV10-2 and TRBJ1-3; D gene ambiguous. Trimming stripped 4 bases from V and 0 bases from J, with 13 bases between. Germline CDR1 reads WSHSY; CDR2 reads SAAADI. The CDR3 totals 16 residues. CDR3 region: CASSASGLSSGNTIYF. In DNA form, the CDR3 reads TGCGCCAGCAGTGCCAGCGGACTTAGCTCTGGAAACACCATATATTTT.

The sample holds many counts of this clonotype. The chain has TRBV20-1 and TRBJ2-4; D not resolved. This CDR3 region has 11 residues. Germline CDR1 reads DFQATT; CDR2 reads SNEGSKA (reference sequence). With 4 bases removed from V and 7 bases from J, the gap between germline ends came to 8 bases. In nucleotides, the CDR3 is TGCAGTGCTAAGTTAGGGAACATTCAGTACTTC. It encodes CSAKLGNIQYF.

This clonotype was seen a handful of times. This CDR3 reads CASSAQSNSPLHF. The CDR3 coding sequence is TGTGCCAGCAGTGCTCAATCTAATTCACCCCTCCACTTT. This rearrangement joins TRBV2 to TRBJ1-6; no clear D gene. The CDR3 has 13 amino acids. Germline-derived CDR1 and CDR2 are SNHLY and FYNNEI. V gave up 4 bases and J gave up 6 bases, with 7 bases separating them.

This clonotype was picked up a small number of times. The chain carries TRBV14 and TRBJ2-1, with D unclear. Trimming took off 1 base at V and 9 bases at J, with 10 bases between the two ends. CDR1 is SGHDN, CDR2 FVKESK, per germline. The CDR3 has 13 amino acids. CDR3: CASSQVRIGEQFF. DNA for the CDR3: TGTGCCAGCAGCCAAGTAAGAATTGGTGAGCAGTTCTTC.

In its sample, this clonotype was seen a few times. Germline is not matched at one junction end, which may reflect a read error. This sequence joins TRBV27 and TRBJ2-3, with D possibly TRBD2 on 5 matching bases. The germline CDR1 and CDR2 sequences are MNHEY and SMNVEV (reference sequence). This CDR3 has 15 amino acids. The CDR3 spells CASSSRVPSKDTQYF. CDR3 nucleotide sequence: TGTGCCAGCAGTTCCAGAGTTCCTAGCAAAGATACGCAGTATTTT.

V is TRBV3-1 and J is TRBJ2-3, with unresolved D. The CDR3 covers 11 residues. V gave up 6 bases and J gave up 5 bases, with 6 bases separating them. In germline, CDR1 is LGHDT, CDR2 YNNKEL (reference sequence). The CDR3 protein is CASSYRDTQYF. Here the CDR3 DNA reads TGTGCCAGCAGTTACAGAGATACGCAGTATTTT.

The chain combines TRBV20-1 with TRBJ2-1; D is perhaps TRBD2 (6 bases). This CDR3 comprises 14 residues. V shed 3 bases and J shed 7 bases, with 16 bases lying between them. CDR1 DFQATT and CDR2 SNEGSKA come from the germline V gene (reference sequence). The CDR3 DNA sequence: TGCAGTGCTAGTAAGTCTAGCGCGGGTAATGAGCAGTTCTTC. Amino acids: CSASKSSAGNEQFF.

This clonotype was picked up a small number of times. CDR3 nucleotides: TGTGCCAGCAGCCGGCCGGGACAGGGGTTTAGCACAGATACGCAGTATTTT. Its translation is CASSRPGQGFSTDTQYF. The genes are TRBV11-2 and TRBJ2-3, with 10 bases matching TRBD1. This CDR3 region has 17 residues. Trimming at V came to 5 bases and at J to 0 bases, leaving 8 bases not matched to a gene. Germline V CDR1 and CDR2: SGHAT, FQNNGV.

This clonotype was seen only once. The chain recombines TRBV11-2 with TRBJ2-1; TRBD2 matches 9 bases. Per the germline V gene, CDR1 is SGHAT and CDR2 is FQNNGV. The CDR3 loop spans 15 amino acids. The J segment lost 5 bases and the V segment lost 5 bases, leaving 7 bases of the junction unmatched. CDR3 amino acids: CASSPRLAVNNEQFF. DNA of the CDR3: TGTGCCAGCAGCCCGCGACTAGCGGTTAACAATGAGCAGTTCTTC.

This chain joins TRBV12-3 or TRBV12-4 and TRBJ1-6; 9 bases agree with TRBD1. The CDR3 covers 14 residues. Trimming cost V 6 bases and J 10 bases; bases outside gene matches: 7. CDR3 in amino acids: CASSQPGQGSPLHF. The CDR3 bases are TGTGCCAGCAGCCAACCGGGACAGGGATCACCCCTCCACTTT.

This clonotype was detected only a few times. The rearrangement joins TRBV5-1 to TRBJ2-1; D is undetermined. V lost 0 bases, J lost 4 bases, and 11 bases lay in between. The CDR3 sequence is 15 residues long. The germline gives CDR1 SGHRS, CDR2 YFSETQ. The CDR3 loop is CASSLAVGRYNEQFF. The CDR3 bases are TGCGCCAGCAGCTTGGCAGTTGGGCGGTACAATGAGCAGTTCTTC.

This clonotype was picked up many times. The V call is TRBV7-2, the J call TRBJ2-1, with 12 bases aligning to TRBD2. The trim removed 6 bases at V and 4 bases at J, leaving 4 bases unmatched. The CDR3 has 15 amino acids. Germline CDR1 is SGHTA and CDR2 is FQGNSA. The DNA of the CDR3 is TGTGCCAGCAGTCTAGCGGGAGGGCTGTACAATGAGCAGTTCTTC. Translation: CASSLAGGLYNEQFF.

This clonotype was recorded once. The rearrangement uses TRBV20-1 and TRBJ2-3, with D perhaps matching TRBD2 (5 bases). Trimming took off 3 bases at V and 2 bases at J, with 12 bases between the two ends. Germline CDR1 DFQATT, CDR2 SNEGSKA (reference sequence). The CDR3 has 14 amino acids. The CDR3 DNA is TGCAGTGCTAGTCCCAGCGGACCCACAGATACGCAGTATTTT. Residues: CSASPSGPTDTQYF.

This clonotype was picked up a small number of times. This sequence joins TRBV15 and TRBJ2-2; D is uncertain. This CDR3 contains 16 residues. Germline V gene sequence: CDR1 LNHNV, CDR2 YYDKDF (reference sequence). Trimming pared 5 bases from V and 0 bases from J, leaving 13 bases between. The DNA of the CDR3 is TGTGCCACCAGCGCAATGGTATTAGCGAACACCGGGGAGCTGTTTTTT. It codes for CATSAMVLANTGELFF. Filled out from reference TRBV15 and TRBJ2-2, the complete variable domain reads DAMVIQNPRYQVTQFGKPVTLSCSQTLNHNVMYWYQQKSSQAPKLLFHYYDKDFNNEADTPDNFQSRRPNTSFCFLDIRSPGLGDTAMYLCATSAMVLANTGELFFGEGSRLTVL.

This clonotype appeared a few times. V is TRBV10-2 and J is TRBJ2-3, with D uncertain. Trimming pared 2 bases from V and 4 bases from J, leaving 4 bases between. This CDR3 contains 12 residues. The V gene's germline CDR1 is WSHSY and CDR2 SAAADI. In nucleotides, the CDR3 is TGCGCCAGCAGTGAGACTTCAGATACGCAGTATTTT. It yields the protein CASSETSDTQYF.

The chain carries TRBV5-1 and TRBJ2-5; 13 bases agree with TRBD2. V dropped 1 base and J dropped 1; count of bases not matched to a gene: 4. CDR1 and CDR2 from the germline V gene are SGHRS and YFSETQ. This CDR3 contains 17 residues. This CDR3 reads CASSLRRTSGGQETQYF. The CDR3 DNA reads TGCGCCAGCAGCTTGCGTCGGACTAGCGGGGGCCAAGAGACCCAGTACTTC.

This chain links TRBV20-1 with TRBJ2-1; D may be TRBD1 (6 bases). The CDR3 contains 14 residues. The V end lost 4 bases, the J end lost 6 bases, and 16 bases lay between the germline ends. Germline V gene data show CDR1 as DFQATT and CDR2 as SNEGSKA (reference sequence). The CDR3 nucleotides are TGCAGTGCTACCTTGGGGGCGAAGGTCAATGAGCAGTTCTTC. This codes for CSATLGAKVNEQFF.

This clonotype has a handful of counts. This chain links TRBV3-1 with TRBJ2-5; 10 bases align to TRBD1. J gave up 3 bases and V 4 bases, and 2 bases lay outside the gene matches. Germline lookup yields CDR1 LGHDT and CDR2 YNNKEL (reference sequence). This CDR3 spans 14 amino acids. The CDR3 DNA sequence: TGTGCCAGCAGCCCCGGGACAGGGGAAGAGACCCAGTACTTC. It yields the protein CASSPGTGEETQYF.

The V and J genes are TRBV12-3 or TRBV12-4 and TRBJ2-1, with 8 positions matching TRBD1. V shed 8 bases, J shed 8 bases, and the junction held 17 bases outside the gene matches. The CDR3 is made up of 16 amino acids. The CDR3 nucleotides read TGTGCCAGCCACGATCCAAGGACAGGGCTCGGGGATGAGCAGTTCTTC. Protein product: CASHDPRTGLGDEQFF.

This chain uses TRBV12-3 or TRBV12-4 with TRBJ1-3; D unclear. The V gene lost 5 bases and the J gene lost 0 bases, with 8 bases spanning the gap. The CDR3 is made up of 14 amino acids. The CDR3 DNA is TGTGCCAGCAGTACTAGGAACTCTGGAAACACCATATATTTT. Protein: CASSTRNSGNTIYF.

This chain links TRBV25-1 with TRBJ1-4; a possible D gene is TRBD1 (6 bases). Germline loops: CDR1 MGHDK, CDR2 SYGVNS. The CDR3 loop spans 15 amino acids. The V and J ends lost 8 bases and 0 bases respectively, with 13 bases between them. CDR3 coding DNA: TGTGCCAGCGCCGACAGGCTTACAACTAATGAAAAACTGTTTTTT. Protein sequence: CASADRLTTNEKLFF.

The chain joins TRBV7-9 to TRBJ1-1; D is ambiguous. This CDR3 has 14 residues. Per germline, CDR1 SEHNR and CDR2 FQNEAQ (reference sequence). Trimming removed 5 bases from V and 0 bases from J, with 10 bases in between. The CDR3 sequence is CASSIDTVNTEAFF. CDR3 bases: TGTGCCAGCAGCATCGACACGGTGAACACTGAAGCTTTCTTT.

V usage is TRBV5-5 and J usage is TRBJ2-7; D may match TRBD1 or TRBD2 (6 bases each). V lost 1 base and J 3 bases, leaving 14 bases between the germline ends. Germline assignment: CDR1 SGHKS and CDR2 YYEKEE (reference sequence). The CDR3 is 15 amino acids. The CDR3 is CASSLFPGADYEQYF. CDR3 DNA: TGTGCCAGCAGCTTGTTCCCGGGGGCGGACTACGAGCAGTACTTC.

The V call is TRBV12-3 or TRBV12-4, the J call TRBJ2-5; 14 positions match TRBD2. The trim removed 1 base at V and 3 bases at J, leaving 10 bases unmatched. The CDR3 runs to 19 residues. DNA for the CDR3: TGTGCCAGCAGTTTAGTAGGACTAGCGGGGGGACTCCTCAAAGAGACCCAGTACTTC. Amino acid sequence: CASSLVGLAGGLLKETQYF.